This TCR beta chain comes out of a study of blood T cell repertoires in COVID-19. Study overall: Acute and convalescent COVID-19 samples came from the United States, Italy and Spain. From T cells, B-cell-depleted T cells, or PBMCs came the material, which was cDNA or gDNA.

As originally analysed: By means of reference gene primer amplification, nucleated cell counts were estimated. This table comes from immunoSEQ multiplex PCR, and its TCRdb copy is limited to in-frame clones, with some not included. The V and J calls and clone size come from that table; D and trimming were worked out from the DNA. The data show roughly 40,000 clones, about 82% seen once. This clone was counted between two and nine times. Input material: peripheral blood. The origin of this receptor is a man between 65 and 85 years old with acute or convalescent COVID-19.

The CDR3: CASSPRAINEKLFF. CDR3 nucleotides: TGTGCCAGCAGCCCTCGAGCGATCAATGAAAAACTGTTTTTT. This chain connects TRBV11-2 to TRBJ1-4; D is unclear. The CDR3 is made up of 14 amino acids. The V end lost 5 bases, the J end lost 5 bases, and 12 bases lay between the germline ends. The germline gives CDR1 SGHAT, CDR2 FQNNGV. The full variable domain, completed using reference TRBV11-2 and TRBJ1-4, is EAGVAQSPRYKIIEKRQSVAFWCNPISGHATLYWYQQILGQGPKLLIQFQNNGVVDDSQLPKDRFSAERLKGVDSTLKIQPAKLEDSAVYLCASSPRAINEKLFFGSGTQLSVL.